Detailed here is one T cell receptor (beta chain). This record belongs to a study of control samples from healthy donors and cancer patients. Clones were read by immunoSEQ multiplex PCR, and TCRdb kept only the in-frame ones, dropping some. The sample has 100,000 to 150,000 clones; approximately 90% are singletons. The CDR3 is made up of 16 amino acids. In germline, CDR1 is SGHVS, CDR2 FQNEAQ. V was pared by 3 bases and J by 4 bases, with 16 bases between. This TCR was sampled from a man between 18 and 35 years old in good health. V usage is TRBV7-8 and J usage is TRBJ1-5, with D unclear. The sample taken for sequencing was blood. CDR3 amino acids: CASSLARFRENQPQHF. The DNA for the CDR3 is TGTGCCAGCAGCTTGGCCAGGTTTCGGGAAAATCAGCCCCAGCATTTT.